The 29 T cell receptor beta chains below were found in one sample sequenced in a study of control samples from healthy donors and cancer patients. Profiling relied on immunoSEQ multiplex PCR, and the TCRdb table lists in-frame clones only, not all of them. In the table there are over 50,000 clones, more than 95% of which are singletons. The sample was blood. These receptors were taken from a woman between 18 and 29 years old in good health.

The rearrangement joins TRBV10-1 to TRBJ1-2; D gene unclear. The CDR3 runs 11 residues. V lost 3 bases and J lost 4, with 3 bases in between. The germline V gene encodes CDR1 WNHNN and CDR2 SYGVQD (reference sequence). CDR3 protein: CASSDGYGYTF. CDR3 sequence (DNA): TGCGCCAGCAGTGACGGCTATGGCTACACCTTC.

CDR3 residues: CATGTSPYNEQFF. The CDR3 DNA reads as TGTGCCACCGGGACTAGCCCCTACAATGAGCAGTTCTTC. This chain links TRBV24-1 with TRBJ2-1; 9 bases fit TRBD2. V lost 9 bases, J lost 2 bases, and 1 base stayed unmatched. This CDR3 contains 13 residues. Germline CDR1 and CDR2: KGHDR and SFDVKD.

The genes are TRBV28 and TRBJ1-1; D remains unclear. The CDR3 runs to 13 residues. The V end was cut by 7 bases, the J end by 4 bases, with 13 bases between. Germline CDR1 is MDHEN and CDR2 is SYDVKM. CDR3 nucleotide sequence: TGTGCCAGCAACGGCCGGCGGGTCACTGAAGCTTTCTTT. This encodes CASNGRRVTEAFF.

The rearrangement links TRBV4-3 to TRBJ2-5; tentative D call: TRBD2 (6 bases). CDR3 length equals 13 residues. With 0 bases removed from V and 9 bases from J, the gap between germline ends came to 11 bases. The V gene's germline CDR1 is LGHNA and CDR2 YSLEER. CDR3 bases: TGCGCCAGCAGCCAAGATGAGACTAGGGCCCAGTACTTC. Translated: CASSQDETRAQYF.

The rearrangement links TRBV11-2 to TRBJ1-6; perhaps TRBD1 as D (5 bases). From germline, CDR1 is SGHAT and CDR2 FQNNGV. The CDR3 spans 15 residues. Trimming left V 2 bases short and J 10 bases short, with 15 bases between. The CDR3 spells CASSLLTGVVSPLHF. For the CDR3, the DNA is TGTGCCAGCAGCTTACTAACAGGCGTTGTATCACCCCTCCACTTT.

V usage is TRBV4-1 and J usage is TRBJ2-1, with TRBD2 matching over 8 bases. The CDR3 extends over 20 amino acids. Trimming took 2 bases from V and 8 from J; bases not matched to a gene: 23. CDR1 and CDR2 from the germline V gene are MGHRA and YSYEKL. The CDR3 sequence: CASSQPPPRTSRGGGDEQFF. In DNA form, the CDR3 reads TGCGCCAGCAGCCAACCTCCCCCCAGGACTAGCAGGGGAGGCGGGGATGAGCAGTTCTTC.

The V and J genes are TRBV2 and TRBJ1-1; D is unclear. The V gene lost 7 bases and the J gene lost 0 bases, with 15 bases spanning the gap. Germline-derived CDR1 and CDR2 are SNHLY and FYNNEI. The CDR3 loop spans 15 amino acids. In DNA form, the CDR3 reads TGTGCCAGCACATCTACTGGATCTATGAACACTGAAGCTTTCTTT. Its translation: CASTSTGSMNTEAFF.

The V call is TRBV10-2, the J call TRBJ2-1, with D possibly called TRBD1 or TRBD2 (5 bases each). With 4 bases removed from V and 7 bases from J, the gap between germline ends came to 14 bases. In germline, CDR1 is WSHSY, CDR2 SAAADI. The CDR3 consists of 14 residues. CDR3 sequence reads: CASSVWGWGNEQFF. CDR3 in DNA: TGCGCCAGCAGTGTTTGGGGTTGGGGGAATGAGCAGTTCTTC.

The rearrangement joins TRBV2 to TRBJ1-2; D is unclear. The CDR3 totals 13 residues. The germline gives CDR1 SNHLY, CDR2 FYNNEI. V was trimmed by 6 bases and J by 6 bases, leaving 14 bases between them. CDR3 in DNA: TGTGCCAGCAGAGCTAGGGATTTACATGGCTACACCTTC. It yields the protein CASRARDLHGYTF.

The V and J genes are TRBV29-1 and TRBJ2-7; a weak D match, TRBD2 (5 bases). V shed 5 bases and J shed 3 bases, with 5 bases lying between them. CDR1 and CDR2 from the germline V gene are SQVTM and ANQGSEA. The CDR3 consists of 10 residues. CDR3 bases: TGCAGCGTTCGGGGCTACGAGCAGTACTTC. This translates into CSVRGYEQYF.

The chain employs TRBV20-1 and TRBJ1-2; D is ambiguous. Per the germline V gene, CDR1 is DFQATT and CDR2 is SNEGSKA (reference sequence). Trimming removed 6 bases at V and 10 bases at J, with 6 bases between. The CDR3 is 8 amino acids. CDR3 protein: CSASVYTF. As DNA, the CDR3 is TGCAGTGCCTCAGTCTACACCTTC.

J is TRBJ1-5 and V is TRBV4-1, with no clear D. V lost 1 base and J 7 bases, leaving 5 bases between the germline ends. The germline gives CDR1 MGHRA, CDR2 YSYEKL. CDR3 length equals 12 residues. The CDR3 nucleotides read TGCGCCAGCAGCCAAGGAGGGCAGCCCCAGCATTTT. It specifies CASSQGGQPQHF.

The chain couples TRBV7-2 to TRBJ2-7, with 7 bases fitting TRBD1. Germline CDR1 and CDR2: SGHTA and FQGNSA. Trimming removed 8 bases from V and 1 base from J; junction bases left unmatched: 14. The CDR3 runs to 16 residues. The CDR3 region is CASRKTAGTASYEQYF. The DNA for the CDR3 is TGTGCCAGCCGCAAAACCGCCGGGACAGCGTCCTACGAGCAGTACTTC.

V is TRBV30 and J is TRBJ1-6; D ambiguous. The CDR3 totals 15 residues. Germline loops: CDR1 GTSNPN, CDR2 SVGIG (reference sequence). V was pared by 2 bases and J by 5 bases, with 13 bases between. The CDR3 DNA reads as TGTGCCTGGAGTACGCGGACCCGGAATAATTCACCCCTCCACTTT. It codes for CAWSTRTRNNSPLHF. The entire variable domain, with the rest obtained from reference TRBV30 and TRBJ1-6, is as follows: SQTIHQWPATLVQPVGSPLSLECTVEGTSNPNLYWYRQAAGRGLQLLFYSVGIGQISSEVPQNLSASRPQDRQFILSSKKLLLSDSGFYLCAWSTRTRNNSPLHFGNGTRLTVT.

This clone was found a few times. This sequence joins TRBV6-4 and TRBJ2-2; D is possibly TRBD1 or TRBD2 (5 bases each). Looked up from germline, CDR1 is MRHNA and CDR2 is SNTAGT. The V end lost 3 bases, the J end lost 7 bases, and 12 bases lay between the germline ends. The CDR3 length is 14 residues. The CDR3 DNA reads as TGTGCCAGCAGTGAAAGAGGGGAAAACGGGGAGCTGTTTTTT. Translation: CASSERGENGELFF.

The CDR3 protein is CASSEYREEQPQHF. CDR3 sequence (DNA): TGTGCCAGCAGTGAATACAGGGAGGAACAGCCCCAGCATTTT. The chain carries TRBV6-1 and TRBJ1-5, with a possible D match to TRBD1 (6 bases). This CDR3 is built from 14 residues. V was pared by 2 bases and J by 7 bases, with 12 bases between. The germline CDR1 and CDR2 sequences are MNHNS and SASEGT.

This clone was detected once. V usage is TRBV28 and J usage is TRBJ2-5, with 8 positions matching TRBD1. The trim removed 7 bases at V and 7 bases at J, leaving 11 bases unmatched. The CDR3 covers 14 residues. Germline V gene sequence: CDR1 MDHEN, CDR2 SYDVKM. This CDR3 is CASTQGAWGGTQYF. In nucleotides, the CDR3 is TGTGCCAGCACCCAGGGGGCATGGGGAGGGACCCAGTACTTC.

V is TRBV5-1 and J is TRBJ2-7; D is perhaps TRBD2 (6 bases). This CDR3 comprises 15 residues. V was clipped by 7 bases and J by 0 bases, with 17 bases between them. Germline V gives CDR1 SGHRS, CDR2 YFSETQ. The CDR3 here is CASRRDLESSYEQYF. The CDR3 bases are TGCGCCAGCCGGAGGGACTTGGAAAGCTCCTACGAGCAGTACTTC. The variable domain in full, completed from reference TRBV5-1 and TRBJ2-7, reads KAGVTQTPRYLIKTRGQQVTLSCSPISGHRSVSWYQQTPGQGLQFLFEYFSETQRNKGNFPGRFSGRQFSNSRSEMNVSTLELGDSALYLCASRRDLESSYEQYFGPGTRLTVT.

The genes are TRBV2 and TRBJ1-6; a weak D match, TRBD1 (5 bases). V dropped 5 bases and J dropped 10 bases, with 15 bases sitting between them. This CDR3 is 14 amino acids long. Germline-derived CDR1 and CDR2 are SNHLY and FYNNEI. CDR3 amino acids: CASSSGRGGSPLHF. In nucleotides, the CDR3 is TGTGCCAGCAGTAGTGGTCGGGGGGGATCACCCCTCCACTTT.

The CDR3 reads CASSVFGSRQGYTEAFF. The CDR3, as DNA: TGTGCCAGCAGTGTCTTCGGTTCGAGACAAGGGTACACTGAAGCTTTCTTT. This sequence joins TRBV2 and TRBJ1-1, with D hard to call. CDR3 size: 17 residues. Trimming took off 4 bases at V and 3 bases at J, with 21 bases between the two ends. The germline CDR1 and CDR2 sequences are SNHLY and FYNNEI.

This clone was observed a single time. The rearrangement uses TRBV11-3 and TRBJ2-1; TRBD2 matches 9 bases. The V gene's germline CDR1 is SGHNT and CDR2 YENEEA. The V gene end was trimmed by 4 bases and the J gene end by 7 bases; junction bases not matched to a gene: 8. The CDR3 contains 15 residues. The CDR3 bases are TGTGCCAGCAGCTATAGCGGGGGTGTTAGTAATGAGCAGTTCTTC. Its protein is CASSYSGGVSNEQFF.

CDR3 region: CASGFRDEAFF. The CDR3 DNA is TGTGCTAGTGGTTTCCGTGATGAAGCTTTCTTT. This chain connects TRBV12-5 to TRBJ1-1; the D is unclear. The CDR3 is 11 residues long. Germline CDR1 reads LGHNT; CDR2 reads FRNRAP. Trimming shortened V by 3 bases and J by 7 bases, and 6 bases separated the two germline ends. The full variable domain, its missing parts supplied by reference TRBV12-5 and TRBJ1-1, is DARVTQTPRHKVTEMGQEVTMRCQPILGHNTVFWYRQTMMQGLELLAYFRNRAPLDDSGMPKDRFSAEMPDATLATLKIQPSEPRDSAVYFCASGFRDEAFFGQGTRLTVV.

This rearrangement joins TRBV29-1 to TRBJ2-5, with D unresolved. CDR1 is SQVTM and CDR2 is ANQGSEA in the germline V gene. There are 12 residues in the CDR3. Trimming cost V 3 bases and J 5 bases, with 10 bases left between them. CDR3 region: CSVDRDSETQYF. The CDR3, as DNA: TGCAGCGTTGACCGAGATAGCGAGACCCAGTACTTC. The full variable domain, rest sourced from reference TRBV29-1 and TRBJ2-5, is SAVISQKPSRDICQRGTSLTIQCQVDSQVTMMFWYRQQPGQSLTLIATANQGSEATYESGFVIDKFPISRPNLTFSTLTVSNMSPEDSSIYLCSVDRDSETQYFGPGTRLLVL.

This clone was seen only once. V is TRBV7-8 and J is TRBJ1-1; 12 bases line up with TRBD1. This CDR3 is built from 19 residues. Germline V gene sequence: CDR1 SGHVS, CDR2 FQNEAQ. The J segment lost 5 bases and the V segment lost 7 bases, leaving 20 bases of the junction unmatched. CDR3 bases: TGTGCCAGCAACCATTACTCTTTACGGGACAGGGGGCGAAGGACTGAAGCTTTCTTT. Translating it yields CASNHYSLRDRGRRTEAFF.

In DNA, the CDR3 is TGTGCCAGTAGTATAGACTTCGGGGTGAACACTGAAGCTTTCTTT. Protein: CASSIDFGVNTEAFF. The rearrangement uses TRBV19 and TRBJ1-1; D gene uncertain. CDR3 length: 15 amino acids. CDR1 and CDR2 (germline): LNHDA, SQIVND (reference sequence). V was clipped by 0 bases and J by 0 bases, with 8 bases between them.

This chain connects TRBV2 to TRBJ2-1; 9 positions match TRBD1. Looked up from germline, CDR1 is SNHLY and CDR2 is FYNNEI. The CDR3 has 13 residues. Unmatched junction bases numbered 1, after V lost 4 bases and J lost 6 bases. CDR3 amino acids: CASSGTGVNEQFF. The CDR3 DNA follows: TGTGCCAGCAGTGGGACAGGGGTCAATGAGCAGTTCTTC.

This clone was observed once. The V and J genes are TRBV7-6 and TRBJ1-2, with 9 positions matching TRBD1. Germline CDR1 reads SGHVS; CDR2 reads FNYEAQ. This CDR3 contains 13 residues. V shed 4 bases and J 6 bases; nucleotides not matched to a gene: 3. The CDR3 DNA reads TGTGCCAGCAGCTCATACAGGGGGCATGGCTACACCTTC. This translates into CASSSYRGHGYTF.

The chain carries TRBV2 and TRBJ2-1, with D tentatively TRBD1 (5 bases). CDR3 length: 15 residues. Looked up from germline, CDR1 is SNHLY and CDR2 is FYNNEI. V lost 2 bases and J 3 bases, leaving 11 bases between the germline ends. The DNA of the CDR3 is TGTGCCAGCAGTGAAAATGGCAGGGACTACAATGAGCAGTTCTTC. Residues: CASSENGRDYNEQFF.

The genes are TRBV7-2 and TRBJ1-1; perhaps TRBD1 as D (5 bases). The germline CDR1 and CDR2 sequences are SGHTA and FQGNSA. The CDR3 runs to 14 residues. The V and J ends lost 2 bases and 11 bases respectively, with 18 bases between them. The CDR3 loop reads CASSLRRGRSAAFF. In DNA, the CDR3 is TGTGCCAGCAGCTTAAGGAGGGGTCGGTCAGCCGCTTTCTTT.